A single sample gave rise to the 20 T cell receptor beta chains below, sequenced in a study of T cells in Graves' hyperthyroidism and ophthalmopathy. Researchers took RNA transcripts and amplified the TCR beta CDR3 regions from them. Initially, a first-round RT-PCR of the TCR CDR3 employed the HTBI primer set. TCRdb recomputed calls from the multiplex PCR reads with MiXCR, one row per CDR3 protein. The table has 250,000 to 350,000 distinct CDR3 sequences, over 15% seen once. The sequencing input was blood. All receptors derive from a woman aged 55 to 70 with Graves' ophthalmopathy.

This clonotype was recorded many times. The chain combines TRBV18 with TRBJ2-3; D gene uncertain. This CDR3 has 12 amino acids. The germline V gene encodes CDR1 KGHSH and CDR2 LQKENI. V was pared by 6 bases and J by 7 bases, with 11 bases between. As DNA, the CDR3 is TGTGCCAGCTCGATCGGCCGGAATACGCAGTATTTT. Protein sequence: CASSIGRNTQYF.

Many counts were recorded for this clonotype. The V call is TRBV6-1, the J call TRBJ1-5; D gene uncertain. Per germline, CDR1 MNHNS and CDR2 SASEGT. The CDR3 is 12 residues long. The V gene lost 2 bases and the J gene lost 9 bases, with 8 bases spanning the gap. The CDR3 loop reads CASSEFRWPQHF. The DNA of the CDR3 is TGTGCCAGCAGTGAATTTCGATGGCCCCAGCATTTT.

Only a few counts were recorded for this clonotype. The gene calls are TRBV4-2 and TRBJ2-5; D is uncertain. Trimming cost V 6 bases and J 1 base, with 9 bases left between them. The germline V gene has CDR1 LGHNA and CDR2 YNFKEQ. The CDR3 spans 13 residues. CDR3 bases: TGTGCCAGCAGACTCGTCCCCCAAGAGACCCAGTACTTC. Translated, it gives CASRLVPQETQYF.

The CDR3: CAIKGTGDTQYF. CDR3 DNA sequence: TGTGCCATCAAAGGGACAGGGGATACGCAGTATTTT. This chain connects TRBV10-3 to TRBJ2-3, with TRBD1 identical over 9 bases. V was clipped by 7 bases and J by 6 bases; unmatched bases: 2. CDR1 is ENHRY and CDR2 is SYGVKD in the germline V gene. The CDR3 consists of 12 residues.

The sample holds many counts of this clonotype. The chain is built from TRBV7-2 and TRBJ1-1, with D unclear. With 5 bases removed from V and 5 bases from J, the gap between germline ends came to 12 bases. Germline CDR1 is SGHTA and CDR2 is FQGNSA. The CDR3 runs 13 residues. The CDR3 loop reads CASSPRWLTEAFF. CDR3 DNA: TGTGCCAGCAGCCCCCGGTGGCTGACTGAAGCTTTCTTT. The variable domain in full, with the rest retrieved from reference TRBV7-2 and TRBJ1-1, is GAGVSQSPSNKVTEKGKDVELRCDPISGHTALYWYRQSLGQGLEFLIYFQGNSAPDKSGLPSDRFSAERTGGSVSTLTIQRTQQEDSAVYLCASSPRWLTEAFFGQGTRLTVV.

This clonotype occurred many times. The chain is built from TRBV7-2 and TRBJ2-5; D unclear. V gave up 5 bases and J gave up 0 bases, with 10 bases separating them. From germline, CDR1 is SGHTA and CDR2 FQGNSA. The CDR3 runs to 14 residues. The CDR3 bases are TGTGCCAGCAGCCCCGGATCACACCAAGAGACCCAGTACTTC. Encoded protein: CASSPGSHQETQYF.

V and J are TRBV6-1 and TRBJ2-6; D remains unclear. Germline values: CDR1 MNHNS, CDR2 SASEGT. The CDR3 spans 14 residues. V was cut by 6 bases and J by 2 bases, with 8 bases left in between. The CDR3 reads CASSIDPGANVLTF. The CDR3 coding sequence is TGTGCCAGCAGCATCGACCCTGGGGCCAACGTCCTGACTTTC.

This chain connects TRBV12-3 or TRBV12-4 to TRBJ2-5, with D possibly TRBD1 on 6 matching bases. There are 15 residues in the CDR3. With 0 bases removed from V and 5 bases from J, the gap between germline ends came to 13 bases. CDR3 sequence: CASSLARQAKETQYF. The CDR3 bases are TGTGCCAGCAGTTTAGCGAGACAGGCCAAGGAGACCCAGTACTTC.

This clonotype has at least ten counts. This chain uses TRBV6-1 with TRBJ2-3; TRBD2 aligns across 9 bases. J gave up 0 bases and V 6 bases, and 4 bases lay outside the gene matches. Germline CDR1 is MNHNS and CDR2 is SASEGT. This CDR3 contains 15 residues. The CDR3 is CASRRLAESTDTQYF. The DNA of the CDR3 is TGTGCCAGCAGACGACTAGCGGAAAGCACAGATACGCAGTATTTT.

This clonotype came up many times. This chain connects TRBV6-2 or TRBV6-3 to TRBJ2-7; D is possibly TRBD2 (6 bases). Germline assignment: CDR1 MNHEY and CDR2 SVGEGT. The V and J ends lost 7 bases and 1 base respectively, with 14 bases between them. The CDR3 has 14 residues. Here the CDR3 DNA reads TGTGCCAGCATCCCGGCCGGGGGATCCTACGAGCAGTACTTC. Its protein is CASIPAGGSYEQYF.

This clonotype was detected ten times or more. CDR3 loop: CSASPLRDQTDTQYF. The CDR3 nucleotides read TGCAGTGCTAGCCCCCTCAGGGATCAGACAGATACGCAGTATTTT. V gene TRBV20-1 combines with J gene TRBJ2-3; TRBD1 might be the D (5 bases). Trimming pared 3 bases from V and 3 bases from J, leaving 16 bases between. The length of the CDR3 is 15 residues. The germline V gene encodes CDR1 DFQATT and CDR2 SNEGSKA (reference sequence).

This clonotype was counted at least ten times. This chain connects TRBV11-2 to TRBJ2-1; no clear D. Germline V CDR1 and CDR2: SGHAT, FQNNGV. The CDR3 contains 15 residues. Trimming stripped 3 bases from V and 0 bases from J, with 9 bases between. CDR3 nucleotides: TGTGCCAGCAGCTTTAGTTGGGGCTCCTACAATGAGCAGTTCTTC. It codes for CASSFSWGSYNEQFF.

Remarks on this clonotype: A much larger clone lies a single base off, so this may be a read error. J is TRBJ2-3 and V is TRBV7-2, with D possibly being TRBD2 (6 bases). The germline gives CDR1 SGHTA, CDR2 FQGNSA. The CDR3 runs 14 residues. CDR3 amino acids: CASSSSASTGTQYF. As DNA, the CDR3 is TGTGCCAGCAGCTCTAGCGCCAGCACAGGTACGCAGTATTTT.

The chain joins TRBV2 to TRBJ2-1; a possible D gene is TRBD1 (6 bases). Germline CDR1 reads SNHLY; CDR2 reads FYNNEI. The CDR3 is 14 amino acids. Deletions cut 5 bases from V and 9 bases from J, with 17 bases between. The CDR3 spells CASSSQGSSGEQFF. CDR3 DNA: TGTGCCAGCAGTTCACAGGGTTCGTCGGGTGAGCAGTTCTTC.

In this sample, this clonotype turned up many times. The gene calls are TRBV5-1 and TRBJ1-6; the D is unclear. Germline lookup yields CDR1 SGHRS and CDR2 YFSETQ. The CDR3 extends over 15 amino acids. Trimming left V 0 bases short and J 7 bases short, with 11 bases between. The CDR3 spells CASSLGGYGNSPLHF. For the CDR3, the DNA is TGCGCCAGCAGCTTGGGAGGGTACGGGAATTCACCCCTCCACTTT.

The sample holds a few counts of this clonotype. This chain uses TRBV19 with TRBJ2-1; D call uncertain. Between the trimmed V and J ends, which lost 5 bases and 0 bases, there was a span of 8 bases. Germline assignment: CDR1 LNHDA and CDR2 SQIVND (reference sequence). The CDR3 spans 14 residues. The CDR3 sequence is CASSSASSYNEQFF. The CDR3 region has the DNA TGTGCCAGTAGTTCAGCTAGCTCCTACAATGAGCAGTTCTTC.

The genes are TRBV5-4 and TRBJ2-2; D gene uncertain. The V end lost 4 bases, the J end lost 6 bases, and 13 bases lay between the germline ends. Germline CDR1 and CDR2: SGHNT and YYREEE (reference sequence). The CDR3 totals 14 residues. The chain's CDR3 is CASSLYPGPGELFF. CDR3 sequence (DNA): TGTGCCAGCAGCCTGTACCCAGGACCCGGGGAGCTGTTTTTT.

In its sample, this clonotype was seen many times. The rearrangement uses TRBV28 and TRBJ2-1; 8 bases are shared with TRBD1. With V trimmed by 9 bases and J by 4 bases, 8 bases remained unmatched. Germline loops: CDR1 MDHEN, CDR2 SYDVKM. CDR3 length: 14 amino acids. CDR3 sequence: CASWTGRSYNEQFF. CDR3 DNA sequence: TGTGCCAGTTGGACAGGGAGATCGTACAATGAGCAGTTCTTC.

The V gene is TRBV4-1, the J gene TRBJ2-2, with D perhaps TRBD2 (7 bases). The CDR3 loop spans 16 amino acids. Germline V gene sequence: CDR1 MGHRA, CDR2 YSYEKL. V was trimmed by 1 base and J by 7 bases, leaving 16 bases between them. The CDR3 DNA reads as TGCGCCAGCAGCCAAGTGGCCGGACTAGGGGGCGGGGAGCTGTTTTTT. This sequence encodes CASSQVAGLGGGELFF.

This clonotype has a count of ten or more. This sequence joins TRBV5-1 and TRBJ2-7, with 7 bases identical to TRBD1. J lost 0 bases, V lost 0 bases, and 6 bases had no gene match. This CDR3 spans 16 amino acids. Germline V lookup: CDR1 SGHRS, CDR2 YFSETQ. CDR3 sequence (DNA): TGCGCCAGCAGCTTGGGACCGGACAGGAGCTCCTACGAGCAGTACTTC. Its translation: CASSLGPDRSSYEQYF.